The subject of this entry is one T cell receptor (beta chain). Its specificity is not known. The method, 5' RACE with UMI labels, was used to prepare the TRB cDNA libraries. TCRdb reworked the 5' RACE reads into one entry per CDR3 protein, no DNA. The table gives approximately 74,000 distinct CDR3 sequences; the top ten clones make up 1.6% of it. The data are from a study of CXCR3-negative and CXCR3-positive naive CD8 T cells. Study results and limitations: With surface CD5 comparable between naive subsets, TCR strength was estimated using properties derived from the TRB CDR3. Most assays used freshly isolated PBMCs, as cryopreservation partially reduced CXCR3. Naive cells positive for CXCR3 carried more hydrophobic TRB CDR3s than CXCR3-negative ones.

CDR1 is MGHRA and CDR2 is YSYEKL in the germline V gene. The CDR3 consists of 16 residues. Naive CD8+ T cells showed CD45RO-CCR7+CD27+CD95-. The source is a human donor in good health. Some clones in this sample may be carry-over from other donors' samples. The specimen was naive CXCR3- CD8+ T cells from blood. Subset denoted: CD45RO-CCR7+CD27+CD95- naive CD8+ T cells lacking CXCR3 (TNR3-). This chain links TRBV4-1 with TRBJ2-7; the D call of TRBD1 rests on TCRdb alone, since no DNA is present to check it. This CDR3 reads CASSPGQFGGSYEQYF.